The 3 T cell receptor beta chains below were found in one sample sequenced in a study of Graves' ophthalmopathy and Graves' hyperthyroidism (dated by TCRdb to 2016 to 2018). Sequencer: Illumina HiSeq 2000. For repertoire sequencing, TCR beta CDR3 regions were amplified from RNA transcripts. The first round was an RT-PCR using HTBI primers with the Qiagen OneStep RT-PCR kit, and this first round was followed by a second-round multiplex PCR, then size selection and purification. TCRdb trimmed public reads at Q25 via fastp, called clones via MiXCR and kept in-frame beta chains. All rows with the same CDR3 protein become a single entry with the most common DNA and genes. A total of around 1,200,000 distinct CDR3 sequences appear in this sample, 35% to 45% of them only once. Over 8.5% of the sample rests with the top ten. Source material: peripheral blood or thyroid tissue (not recorded which). Receptors were obtained from an adult man with Graves' hyperthyroidism.

Many counts were recorded for this clonotype. The chain recombines TRBV6-5 with TRBJ2-5, with D perhaps TRBD2 (5 bases). This CDR3 has 13 residues. V shed 5 bases and J shed 5 bases, with 12 bases lying between them. Germline CDR1 reads MNHEY; CDR2 reads SVGAGI. CDR3 DNA: TGTGCCAGCAGTCGACTGGGAGCGGAGACCCAGTACTTC. Amino acid sequence: CASSRLGAETQYF.

Worth noting for this clonotype: This could be a read error, since a much larger clone is one nucleotide away. The rearrangement uses TRBV5-5 and TRBJ1-2; possibly TRBD1 for D (5 bases). The CDR3 totals 15 residues. Germline loops: CDR1 SGHKS, CDR2 YYEKEE (reference sequence). In nucleotides, the CDR3 is TGTGCCAGCAGCACGTACCGAGCCGGGGCGGGCGGCTACGCCTTC. Protein sequence: CASSTYRAGAGGYAF. Filled out from reference TRBV5-5 and TRBJ1-2, the complete variable domain reads DAGVTQSPTHLIKTRGQQVTLRCSPISGHKSVSWYQQVLGQGPQFIFQYYEKEERGRGNFPDRFSARQFPNYSSELNVNALLLGDSALYLCASSTYRAGAGGYAFGSGTRLTVV.

In this sample, this clonotype turned up many times. The rearrangement joins TRBV10-2 to TRBJ2-7; 9 bases match TRBD1. After removal of 4 bases from V and 5 bases from J, the junction contained 9 bases not matched to a gene. CDR1 is WSHSY, CDR2 SAAADI, per germline. The CDR3 has 15 residues. The CDR3 bases are TGCGCCAGCAGTGTAACGGGACAGGGACCCCACGAGCAGTACTTC. Protein product: CASSVTGQGPHEQYF.